The 12 T cell receptor beta chains reported below all come from one sample, sequenced in a study of beta chain features in type 1 diabetes. Every isolated RNA sample was fully reverse transcribed, so sequencing captured expressed TCRB transcripts. Assay used: immunoSEQ multiplex PCR; TCRdb lists only in-frame clones, some missing. The sample shows 400,000 to 600,000 clones, 30% of them seen only once. Specimen: naive CD4+ T cells from blood. The receptors shown here come from a man aged 18 to 35 in good health.

V and J are TRBV29-1 and TRBJ2-1; 13 nucleotides match TRBD2. This CDR3 contains 17 residues. Germline trimming cut 3 bases from V and 5 bases from J; bases unmatched to any gene: 10. From germline, CDR1 is SQVTM and CDR2 ANQGSEA. The CDR3 coding sequence is TGCAGCGTTGAGCCCCTGACTAGCGGGAGGTGGGACAATGAGCAGTTCTTC. Residues: CSVEPLTSGRWDNEQFF.

This sequence joins TRBV25-1 and TRBJ2-5; D possibly corresponds to TRBD1 (5 bases). The germline V gene has CDR1 MGHDK and CDR2 SYGVNS. V lost 6 bases and J lost 4, with 15 bases in between. The CDR3 extends over 14 amino acids. In nucleotides, the CDR3 is TGTGCCAGCAGCGAGTATCAGGGAAGAGAGACCCAGTACTTC. It specifies CASSEYQGRETQYF.

This clone came up a few times. This chain connects TRBV29-1 to TRBJ2-7, with D possibly being TRBD1 (6 bases). The V end was cut by 3 bases, the J end by 6 bases, with 15 bases between. Germline V lookup: CDR1 SQVTM, CDR2 ANQGSEA. The CDR3 runs 13 residues. The CDR3 DNA reads as TGCAGCGTTGAGGGGGCGGCAGGCCGCGAGCAGTACTTC. It codes for CSVEGAAGREQYF.

This sequence joins TRBV7-9 and TRBJ2-1; no reliable D call. Germline CDR1 SEHNR, CDR2 FQNEAQ (reference sequence). This CDR3 has 15 residues. Between the trimmed V and J ends, which lost 0 bases and 6 bases, there was a span of 12 bases. The CDR3 spells CASSLAATLSNEQFF. The CDR3 DNA follows: TGTGCCAGCAGCTTAGCTGCGACTCTTTCCAATGAGCAGTTCTTC.

The chain combines TRBV7-2 with TRBJ2-1; D perhaps matches TRBD2 (6 bases). The germline CDR1 and CDR2 sequences are SGHTA and FQGNSA. CDR3 length: 16 residues. The ends were cut back, 1 base at V and 0 bases at J, with 10 bases in the middle. This CDR3 reads CASSLGRGLSYNEQFF. CDR3 nucleotides: TGTGCCAGCAGCTTAGGGCGGGGCCTCTCCTACAATGAGCAGTTCTTC. The full variable domain, rest sourced from reference TRBV7-2 and TRBJ2-1, is GAGVSQSPSNKVTEKGKDVELRCDPISGHTALYWYRQSLGQGLEFLIYFQGNSAPDKSGLPSDRFSAERTGGSVSTLTIQRTQQEDSAVYLCASSLGRGLSYNEQFFGPGTRLTVL.

The chain has TRBV7-8 and TRBJ1-2; D gene ambiguous. The CDR3 is 15 residues long. The V end was cut by 0 bases, the J end by 4 bases, with 12 bases between. Germline CDR1 and CDR2: SGHVS and FQNEAQ. The DNA for the CDR3 is TGTGCCAGCAGCTTAGCGTATAAGGGCGGCTATGGCTACACCTTC. It specifies CASSLAYKGGYGYTF.

V gene TRBV7-2 combines with J gene TRBJ2-3; the D call may be TRBD1 or TRBD2 (5 bases each). Trimming shortened V by 3 bases and J by 1 base, and 11 bases separated the two germline ends. Germline V CDR1 and CDR2: SGHTA, FQGNSA. CDR3 length equals 15 residues. The CDR3 DNA reads as TGTGCCAGCAGCTTTAGGGGAGCGGGCACAGATACGCAGTATTTT. Amino acid sequence: CASSFRGAGTDTQYF.

This clone was seen more than once but under ten times. The gene calls are TRBV5-8 and TRBJ1-1, with D perhaps TRBD1 (6 bases). Trimming removed 4 bases at V and 11 bases at J, with 18 bases between. The CDR3 loop spans 13 amino acids. Germline CDR1 SGHTS, CDR2 YDEGEE. CDR3 DNA sequence: TGTGCCAGCAGCCCGCATCGACAGGCTCGGGCTTTCTTT. As protein: CASSPHRQARAFF. Looking up the rest from reference TRBV5-8 and TRBJ1-1 gives the full variable domain: EAGVTQSPTHLIKTRGQQATLRCSPISGHTSVYWYQQALGLGLQFLLWYDEGEERNRGNFPPRFSGRQFPNYSSELNVNALELEDSALYLCASSPHRQARAFFGQGTRLTVV.

V is TRBV14 and J is TRBJ1-1, with D hard to call. Per germline, CDR1 SGHDN and CDR2 FVKESK. The CDR3 consists of 11 residues. V shed 3 bases and J shed 2 bases, with 1 base lying between them. CDR3 nucleotide sequence: TGTGCCAGCAGCCACAACACTGAAGCTTTCTTT. It specifies CASSHNTEAFF. The full variable domain, in which reference TRBV14 and TRBJ1-1 provide the parts outside the CDR3, is EAGVTQFPSHSVIEKGQTVTLRCDPISGHDNLYWYRRVMGKEIKFLLHFVKESKQDESGMPNNRFLAERTGGTYSTLKVQPAELEDSGVYFCASSHNTEAFFGQGTRLTVV.

The chain has TRBV4-2 and TRBJ2-5; unclear D gene. Trimming stripped 3 bases from V and 3 bases from J, with 8 bases between. Per germline, CDR1 LGHNA and CDR2 YNFKEQ. The CDR3 spans 13 residues. The CDR3 here is CASSHSIEETQYF. DNA of the CDR3: TGTGCCAGCAGCCACAGCATAGAAGAGACCCAGTACTTC.

There are a few counts of this clone. The V and J genes are TRBV28 and TRBJ1-2; D not resolved. V was clipped by 6 bases and J by 4 bases, with 18 bases between them. Per germline, CDR1 MDHEN and CDR2 SYDVKM. The CDR3 sequence is 15 residues long. CDR3 sequence (DNA): TGTGCCAGCAGCCCACCCGGTCTCAAAGGCTATGGCTACACCTTC. This gives the protein CASSPPGLKGYGYTF.

The J gene is TRBJ2-1, the V gene TRBV5-1; 7 nucleotides agree with TRBD1. The CDR3 loop spans 14 amino acids. V trimming: 5 bases; J trimming: 6 bases; junction bases outside the gene matches: 8. The germline V gene encodes CDR1 SGHRS and CDR2 YFSETQ. In nucleotides, the CDR3 is TGCGCCAGCAGTAAACAGGGGCCGCTCAATGAGCAGTTCTTC. Its translation is CASSKQGPLNEQFF. Together with reference TRBV5-1 and TRBJ2-1, the CDR3 gives the full variable domain: KAGVTQTPRYLIKTRGQQVTLSCSPISGHRSVSWYQQTPGQGLQFLFEYFSETQRNKGNFPGRFSGRQFSNSRSEMNVSTLELGDSALYLCASSKQGPLNEQFFGPGTRLTVL.